This TCR beta chain was captured in a study of T-cell memory formation after mild COVID-19. Overall study: The TCR clusters were mostly specific to one donor.

Whole-study results and caveats: Pre-infection memory already had some responding clones, implying cross-reactive memory joined. Clones that contracted from day 15 to 85 were balanced CD4/CD8, while later expanders leaned CD4+.

TCRdb itself ran the 5' RACE reads through MiXCR, one entry per CDR3 protein. The profile shows some 160,000 distinct CDR3 sequences, roughly 28% of them singletons. Concerning this clonotype: The target antigen is unknown.

This CDR3 is 15 amino acids long. Trimming pared 2 bases from V and 7 bases from J, leaving 14 bases between. CDR1 is MNHEY and CDR2 is SVGEGT in the germline V gene. The receptor was derived from an adult woman who had mild COVID-19 (a few samples of this study predate the infection). Cell type and time point are not known. Sequences were obtained from PBMCs or a T cell subset sorted from them (not recorded which). The chain has TRBV6-2 or TRBV6-3 and TRBJ1-4, with D maybe TRBD1 (5 bases). CDR3 amino acids: CASSYGTPAGEKLFF. The CDR3 nucleotides read TGTGCCAGCAGTTACGGGACCCCTGCGGGTGAAAAACTGTTTTTT.